The clone carrying this TCR beta chain was detected once. CDR3 length: 14 amino acids. V lost 7 bases and J 5 bases, leaving 15 bases between the germline ends. Germline V gene lookup returns CDR1 MNHEY and CDR2 SMNVEV (reference sequence). These data belong to a study of blood T cell repertoires in COVID-19. Authors' methods: Amplification from reference gene primers served as the basis for estimated nucleated cell counts. Clones were sequenced by immunoSEQ multiplex PCR, and TCRdb holds only the in-frame ones, with some missing. D and trimming come from the DNA, and the V and J calls and clone size come from that table. Among 200,000 to 250,000 clones listed, about 85% were seen once.

The chain uses TRBV27 and TRBJ2-1; a weak D match, TRBD1 (6 bases). The specimen was peripheral blood. This sequence originates from a man aged 25-40 years who had recovered from COVID-19. For the CDR3, the DNA is TGTGCCAGCAAAAACAGGGCGCCCCACAATGAGCAGTTCTTC. Encoded protein: CASKNRAPHNEQFF.